The 13 T cell receptor beta chains in this list originate from one sample, sequenced in a study of cytomegalovirus exposure and HLA in healthy donors. It was with 60 Vbeta and 13 Jbeta primers that the PCR ran. TCRdb's table, derived via immunoSEQ multiplex PCR, lists solely in-frame clones and lacks some. The sample records more than 140,000 clones, about 79% being singletons. Sample: PBMCs. The receptors originated from a male donor in good health and CMV-seronegative.

In its sample, this clone was seen a few times. V and J are TRBV5-6 and TRBJ2-1; D gene uncertain. The V end lost 0 bases, the J end lost 9 bases, and 10 bases lay between the germline ends. This CDR3 spans 13 amino acids. Germline V lookup: CDR1 SGHDT, CDR2 YYEEEE. For the CDR3, the DNA is TGTGCCAGCAGCTTGGGATCGCAGGTTGAGCAGTTCTTC. Protein: CASSLGSQVEQFF.

The chain is built from TRBV19 and TRBJ1-1; TRBD1 matches 7 bases. The junction had 7 bases not matched to a gene; V was cut back by 5 bases and J by 1 base. The CDR3 contains 15 residues. The germline V gene encodes CDR1 LNHDA and CDR2 SQIVND (reference sequence). The CDR3, as DNA: TGTGCCAGTAGTCCTGACAGGGAGGAGAACACTGAAGCTTTCTTT. Protein sequence: CASSPDREENTEAFF.

This sequence joins TRBV6-5 and TRBJ1-1; TRBD1 is a possible D gene (6 bases). V lost 4 bases to trimming and J lost 2 bases, with 11 bases between them. There are 14 residues in the CDR3. Germline loops: CDR1 MNHEY, CDR2 SVGAGI. The CDR3 nucleotides read TGTGCCAGCAGTTCCCTGGGACACAACACTGAAGCTTTCTTT. Translation: CASSSLGHNTEAFF.

V and J are TRBV5-4 and TRBJ1-3; D gene ambiguous. Germline loops: CDR1 SGHNT, CDR2 YYREEE (reference sequence). V lost 0 bases to trimming and J lost 0 bases, with 7 bases between them. This CDR3 is built from 15 residues. As DNA, the CDR3 is TGTGCCAGCAGCTTGGGAGGGAGCTCTGGAAACACCATATATTTT. This codes for CASSLGGSSGNTIYF. The full variable domain, its missing parts supplied by reference TRBV5-4 and TRBJ1-3, is ETGVTQSPTHLIKTRGQQVTLRCSSQSGHNTVSWYQQALGQGPQFIFQYYREEENGRGNFPPRFSGLQFPNYSSELNVNALELDDSALYLCASSLGGSSGNTIYFGEGSWLTVV.

The V and J genes are TRBV6-4 and TRBJ1-3; 9 bases are shared with TRBD1. The ends lost 3 bases at V and 1 base at J; junction bases unmatched: 7. The CDR3 has 17 amino acids. Germline V gene sequence: CDR1 MRHNA, CDR2 SNTAGT. The CDR3: CASSDFRDRESGNTIYF. Written as DNA, the CDR3 is TGTGCCAGCAGTGATTTCCGGGACAGGGAATCTGGAAACACCATATATTTT.

The rearrangement uses TRBV25-1 and TRBJ1-4; 9 bases map to TRBD1. CDR1 is MGHDK and CDR2 is SYGVNS in the germline V gene. V trimming: 8 bases; J trimming: 10 bases; junction bases outside the gene matches: 8. The CDR3 runs to 13 residues. The CDR3 DNA reads as TGTGCCAGCCGTCCGGGACAGGGAGGAAAACTGTTTTTT. Its translation is CASRPGQGGKLFF.

The sample holds a few counts of this clone. The rearrangement joins TRBV2 to TRBJ2-1; 9 bases agree with TRBD1. J gave up 6 bases and V 2 bases, and 5 bases lay outside the gene matches. CDR3 length: 15 amino acids. Germline CDR1 reads SNHLY; CDR2 reads FYNNEI. This CDR3 is CASSESQGAINEQFF. The CDR3 region has the DNA TGTGCCAGCAGTGAATCACAGGGGGCTATCAATGAGCAGTTCTTC.

There are a few counts of this clone. Other DNA sequences of this sample code for an identical CDR3. The CDR3 loop reads CASSDSMRQGYHEQYF. The CDR3 DNA sequence: TGTGCCAGCAGCGACTCTATGAGACAGGGGTACCACGAGCAGTACTTC. This chain connects TRBV14 to TRBJ2-7, with TRBD1 matching over 8 bases. Germline CDR1 SGHDN, CDR2 FVKESK. The V segment lost 5 bases and the J segment 5 bases; nucleotides outside the gene matches: 14. The CDR3 is made up of 16 amino acids.

The J gene is TRBJ2-7, the V gene TRBV4-3; no firm D call. Looked up from germline, CDR1 is LGHNA and CDR2 is YSLEER. The CDR3 is 15 residues long. Between the trimmed V and J ends, which lost 0 bases and 0 bases, there was a span of 9 bases. Here the CDR3 reads CASSQDLADSYEQYF. CDR3 bases: TGCGCCAGCAGCCAAGATCTTGCGGACTCCTACGAGCAGTACTTC.

The chain uses TRBV5-1 and TRBJ2-7; maybe TRBD1 (6 bases). Trimming took off 6 bases at V and 6 bases at J, with 19 bases between the two ends. The CDR3 totals 14 residues. Germline loops: CDR1 SGHRS, CDR2 YFSETQ. Written as DNA, the CDR3 is TGCGCCAGCAACCCGGGACACGGGGCTACCGAGCAGTACTTC. This gives the protein CASNPGHGATEQYF.

The chain employs TRBV5-1 and TRBJ1-2; D is uncertain. The CDR3 sequence is 14 residues long. V lost 4 bases to trimming and J lost 6 bases, with 16 bases between them. Germline values: CDR1 SGHRS, CDR2 YFSETQ. Here the CDR3 DNA reads TGCGCCAGCAGCCCCCCCCTCTCCTCCCATGGCTACACCTTC. It yields the protein CASSPPLSSHGYTF.

The chain joins TRBV7-8 to TRBJ1-1; D might be TRBD1 (6 bases). Germline CDR1 is SGHVS and CDR2 is FQNEAQ. V lost 1 base, J lost 1 base, and 10 bases lay in between. The CDR3 has 15 residues. CDR3 in amino acids: CASSLVGARNTEAFF. The CDR3 DNA reads as TGTGCCAGCAGCTTAGTGGGGGCCCGGAACACTGAAGCTTTCTTT.

The chain joins TRBV7-3 to TRBJ2-3; 10 positions agree with TRBD2. The V gene's germline CDR1 is SGHTA and CDR2 FQGTGA. With 1 base clipped from V and 6 bases from J, the junction kept 10 bases outside the gene matches. CDR3 length equals 17 residues. CDR3 in DNA: TGTGCCAGCAGCTTAAAAGCGGGGGGGCCGCCTTTTGATACGCAGTATTTT. As protein: CASSLKAGGPPFDTQYF.